This passage covers 21 T cell receptor beta chains from one sample sequenced in a study of T cell repertoires in aging, cancer and after chemotherapy. A mixed TRB-A/B primer pool amplified rearranged TRB by multiplex touch-down PCR. Via MiXCR, TCRdb re-called the multiplex PCR reads, giving one row per CDR3 protein. The sample has about 6,000 distinct CDR3 sequences, 38% seen once. TCR beta rearrangements were amplified from peripheral blood genomic DNA. Material for sequencing was blood. The origin of the receptors is a human donor with a blood cancer.

By sample share, this clonotype is medium-sized. The chain uses TRBV29-1 and TRBJ1-5; no firm D call. The CDR3 spans 12 residues. Trimming took 4 bases from V and 0 from J, leaving 4 bases between them. The germline V gene encodes CDR1 SQVTM and CDR2 ANQGSEA. The CDR3 nucleotides are TGCAGCGTTGGACATAGCAATCAGCCCCAGCATTTT. Translation gives CSVGHSNQPQHF.

This clonotype was detected a few times. This chain uses TRBV5-4 with TRBJ2-7; 8 bases fit TRBD2. The V gene's germline CDR1 is SGHNT and CDR2 YYREEE (reference sequence). This CDR3 has 14 amino acids. V lost 1 base to trimming and J lost 4 bases; unmatched junction nucleotides: 4. The CDR3 reads CASSLPGGRYEQYF. DNA for the CDR3: TGTGCCAGCAGCTTGCCGGGAGGGCGATACGAGCAGTACTTC.

This clonotype is labeled as medium-sized. This chain joins TRBV12-3 or TRBV12-4 and TRBJ2-2, with D tentatively TRBD2 (6 bases). Trimming left V 5 bases short and J 5 bases short, with 15 bases between. The CDR3 runs 15 residues. In nucleotides, the CDR3 is TGTGCCAGCAGTCGGGAGTTGGGGGGAACCGGGGAGCTGTTTTTT. It yields the protein CASSRELGGTGELFF.

The chain joins TRBV6-1 to TRBJ1-5, with 8 bases lining up with TRBD1. J was trimmed by 7 bases and V by 4 bases; bases with no gene match: 9. This CDR3 region has 15 residues. CDR1 and CDR2 (germline): MNHNS, SASEGT. The CDR3 reads CASSVASGGFQPQHF. Here the CDR3 DNA reads TGTGCCAGCAGTGTAGCTTCAGGGGGCTTCCAGCCCCAGCATTTT.

The genes are TRBV5-4 and TRBJ2-1, with 13 bases that match TRBD2. Germline CDR1 reads SGHNT; CDR2 reads YYREEE (reference sequence). Trimming at V came to 4 bases and at J to 9 bases, leaving 10 bases not matched to a gene. The CDR3 is 16 amino acids. In DNA, the CDR3 is TGTGCCAGCAGCCGACCCACTAGCGGGAGGGCCACTGAGCAGTTCTTC. It translates to CASSRPTSGRATEQFF.

Comments on this clonotype: This may be a read error, as it is one base from a much larger clone. The chain uses TRBV27 and TRBJ2-1; D is ambiguous. Germline V gene data show CDR1 as MNHEY and CDR2 as SMNVEV (reference sequence). Trimming left V 4 bases short and J 10 bases short, with 8 bases between. The CDR3 runs 11 residues. Here the CDR3 reads CASSSNYEQFF. As DNA, the CDR3 is TGTGCCAGCAGTTCCAACTACGAGCAGTTCTTC.

The chain links TRBV6-4 to TRBJ1-2, with D possibly TRBD1 on 5 matching bases. Germline V gene sequence: CDR1 MRHNA, CDR2 SNTAGT. Trimming pared 6 bases from V and 4 bases from J, leaving 15 bases between. This CDR3 region has 14 residues. The CDR3 DNA is TGTGCCAGCAGCCCGGGGGGGTCTCGCTATGGCTACACCTTC. This translates into CASSPGGSRYGYTF.

This clonotype turned up a few times. J is TRBJ1-6 and V is TRBV6-5; D not resolved. The CDR3 is made up of 16 amino acids. V was trimmed by 2 bases and J by 3 bases, leaving 11 bases between them. Looked up from germline, CDR1 is MNHEY and CDR2 is SVGAGI. The CDR3 bases are TGTGCCAGCAGTTACGACTCACTTCACTATAATTCACCCCTCCACTTT. Its protein product is CASSYDSLHYNSPLHF.

This clonotype was seen only a few times. This may be a read error, as it is one base from a much larger clone. This sequence joins TRBV29-1 and TRBJ2-1; 9 nucleotides agree with TRBD1. This CDR3 has 13 amino acids. V trimming: 6 bases; J trimming: 10 bases; junction bases outside the gene matches: 10. Per germline, CDR1 SQVTM and CDR2 ANQGSEA. For the CDR3, the DNA is TGCAGCGTAAGGACAGGGGATACCTACGAGCAGTTCTTC. Amino acid sequence: CSVRTGDTYEQFF.

This clonotype has more than one count but fewer than ten. The chain is built from TRBV27 and TRBJ1-6; perhaps TRBD1 as D (5 bases). Trimming removed 5 bases at V and 7 bases at J, with 18 bases between. This CDR3 has 16 residues. Germline loops: CDR1 MNHEY, CDR2 SMNVEV (reference sequence). CDR3 loop: CASSRVTGTGNSPLHF. For the CDR3, the DNA is TGTGCCAGCAGTCGAGTCACCGGGACGGGGAATTCACCCCTCCACTTT.

Points on this clonotype: With a much larger clone just one base away, this may be a read error. The genes are TRBV12-3 or TRBV12-4 and TRBJ2-2, with a possible D match to TRBD2 (6 bases). The CDR3 totals 15 residues. V lost 5 bases, J lost 5 bases, and 15 bases lay in between. CDR3 protein: CASSRELWGTGELFF. The CDR3, as DNA: TGTGCCAGCAGTCGGGAGTTGTGGGGAACCGGGGAGCTGTTTTTT.

This clonotype is labeled as medium-sized. The chain recombines TRBV11-1 with TRBJ2-5; a weak D match, TRBD1 (6 bases). CDR3 length equals 13 residues. With 5 bases removed from V and 2 bases from J, the gap between germline ends came to 9 bases. Germline-derived CDR1 and CDR2 are SGHAT and FQDESV (reference sequence). The CDR3 protein is CASSLGQQETQYF. The DNA for the CDR3 is TGTGCCAGCAGCCTCGGACAGCAAGAGACCCAGTACTTC.

The chain has TRBV11-1 and TRBJ2-2, with D possibly TRBD1 on 6 matching bases. Germline assignment: CDR1 SGHAT and CDR2 FQDESV (reference sequence). V was shortened by 5 bases and J by 6 bases, with 16 bases between the two germline ends. This CDR3 has 15 amino acids. CDR3 bases: TGTGCCAGCAGCAGGACAGCAACAAGGGCCGGGGAGCTGTTTTTT. Translating it yields CASSRTATRAGELFF.

This chain joins TRBV6-2 or TRBV6-3 and TRBJ1-1, with D possibly TRBD1 on 6 matching bases. The germline CDR1 and CDR2 sequences are MNHEY and SVGEGT. The CDR3 is 14 amino acids. Trimming cost V 6 bases and J 5 bases, with 16 bases left between them. In nucleotides, the CDR3 is TGTGCCAGCAGGCTAACGGGGGCTGGGACTGAAGCTTTCTTT. This gives the protein CASRLTGAGTEAFF.

The gene calls are TRBV27 and TRBJ2-1, with D unresolved. The CDR3 totals 16 residues. V was clipped by 0 bases and J by 4 bases, with 13 bases between them. Germline V gene lookup returns CDR1 MNHEY and CDR2 SMNVEV (reference sequence). The CDR3, as DNA: TGTGCCAGCAGTTTATCGATTTCCAGGATATACAATGAGCAGTTCTTC. Encoded protein: CASSLSISRIYNEQFF.

This chain connects TRBV5-6 to TRBJ1-6; 11 bases agree with TRBD1. CDR1 is SGHDT, CDR2 YYEEEE, per germline. The CDR3 loop spans 14 amino acids. V gave up 1 base and J gave up 14 bases; unmatched junction bases: 5. The CDR3 DNA reads as TGTGCCAGCAGCTTGTGGGGACAGGGGGAGTCCCTCCACTTT. Protein sequence: CASSLWGQGESLHF.

V usage is TRBV27 and J usage is TRBJ2-5; 7 bases agree with TRBD2. Trimming took 2 bases from V and 5 from J; bases not matched to a gene: 2. The CDR3 length is 13 residues. Germline V lookup: CDR1 MNHEY, CDR2 SMNVEV (reference sequence). The CDR3 DNA is TGTGCCAGCAGTTTAGGGGGGGGGGAGACCCAGTACTTC. It codes for CASSLGGGETQYF.

This rearrangement joins TRBV6-6 to TRBJ1-1, with D hard to call. V was pared by 6 bases and J by 1 base, with 12 bases between. This CDR3 is 14 amino acids long. From germline, CDR1 is MNHNY and CDR2 SVGAGI (reference sequence). CDR3 in DNA: TGTGCCAGCAGGGACCGGGCCTCGAACACTGAAGCTTTCTTT. Translating it yields CASRDRASNTEAFF.

This clonotype came up a few times. The chain joins TRBV19 to TRBJ1-5; D ambiguous. Germline assignment: CDR1 LNHDA and CDR2 SQIVND (reference sequence). With 7 bases removed from V and 0 bases from J, the gap between germline ends came to 13 bases. The CDR3 extends over 15 amino acids. The CDR3 coding sequence is TGTGCCAGTACCGCACCGACGGCTAGCAATCAGCCCCAGCATTTT. As protein: CASTAPTASNQPQHF.

This clonotype came up a few times. The V call is TRBV6-4, the J call TRBJ1-2; D perhaps matches TRBD1 (5 bases). Trimming pared 3 bases from V and 4 bases from J, leaving 9 bases between. The CDR3 is 13 amino acids. CDR1 MRHNA and CDR2 SNTAGT come from the germline V gene. CDR3 in DNA: TGTGCCAGCAGTGATACAGGCGGCTATGGCTACACCTTC. Its translation is CASSDTGGYGYTF.

In its sample, this clonotype was seen a few times. This chain's CDR3 is CASSSRARSPRGRTEAFF. CDR3 in DNA: TGTGCCAGCAGTTCGCGCGCGCGATCTCCCAGGGGGCGAACTGAAGCTTTCTTT. The gene calls are TRBV6-5 and TRBJ1-1, with TRBD1 matching over 8 bases. Trimming took 4 bases from V and 5 from J; bases not matched to a gene: 18. CDR1 MNHEY and CDR2 SVGAGI come from the germline V gene. This CDR3 contains 18 residues.